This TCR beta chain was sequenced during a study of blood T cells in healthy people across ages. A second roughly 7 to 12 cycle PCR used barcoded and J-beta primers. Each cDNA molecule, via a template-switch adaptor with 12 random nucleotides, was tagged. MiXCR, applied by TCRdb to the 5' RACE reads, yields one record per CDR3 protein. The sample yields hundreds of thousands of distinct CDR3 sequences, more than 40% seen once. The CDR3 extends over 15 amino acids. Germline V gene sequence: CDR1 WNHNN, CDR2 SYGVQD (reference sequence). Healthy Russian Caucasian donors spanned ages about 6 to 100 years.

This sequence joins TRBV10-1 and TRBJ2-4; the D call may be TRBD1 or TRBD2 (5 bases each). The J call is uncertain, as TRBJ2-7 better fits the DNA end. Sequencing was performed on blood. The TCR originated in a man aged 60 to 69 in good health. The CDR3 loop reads CASSQGTRPTYEQYF. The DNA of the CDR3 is TGCGCCAGCAGTCAAGGGACCAGGCCGACCTACGAGCAGTACTTC.